The 10 T cell receptor beta chains presented below share a single source sample, sequenced in a study of blood T cells in healthy people across ages (dated by TCRdb to the mid-2010s). To prepare the library, 5' RACE was applied. Sequencer: Illumina HiSeq 2500. A second PCR of roughly 6 to 11 cycles was performed with a sample-barcoded 5' primer and a J-beta primer mix. TCRdb reprocessed the public reads (quality trimming at Q25 with fastp, clone calling with MiXCR) and kept in-frame beta chains. Entries are consolidated by CDR3 protein sequence, retaining the most common genes and DNA. This sample has about 780,000 distinct CDR3 sequences in its table, and around 45% of those were observed once. The top ten clones comprise about a sixth of the sample. Input material: blood. The receptors originated from a man older than 75 in good health.

This clonotype was seen ten or more times. The chain employs TRBV20-1 and TRBJ2-7; D possibly corresponds to TRBD1 (6 bases). Trimming took off 2 bases at V and 7 bases at J, with 18 bases between the two ends. This CDR3 spans 14 amino acids. The germline gives CDR1 DFQATT, CDR2 SNEGSKA (reference sequence). The CDR3 DNA reads as TGCAGTGCTAGAACCCAGGGGCTAGACGGGGAGCAGTACTTC. The encoded protein is CSARTQGLDGEQYF.

This clonotype has only a few counts. This chain connects TRBV5-6 to TRBJ2-1, with TRBD2 identical over 10 bases. V lost 0 bases and J lost 3; bases outside the gene matches: 6. This CDR3 contains 17 residues. Germline V gives CDR1 SGHDT, CDR2 YYEEEE. The CDR3 DNA is TGTGCCAGCAGCTTGGAACTAGCGGGACCTGACTACAATGAGCAGTTCTTC. As protein: CASSLELAGPDYNEQFF.

There are a few counts of this clonotype. This rearrangement joins TRBV12-3 or TRBV12-4 to TRBJ2-1; 8 bases align to TRBD1. This CDR3 contains 14 residues. With V trimmed by 5 bases and J by 10 bases, 10 bases remained unmatched. The CDR3: CASSPGQGTYEQFF. DNA of the CDR3: TGTGCCAGCAGTCCAGGACAGGGAACCTACGAGCAGTTCTTC.

This clonotype has more than one count but fewer than ten. CDR3 loop: CASSDPLEQYF. DNA for the CDR3: TGTGCCAGCAGTGATCCCCTCGAGCAGTACTTC. The V call is TRBV2, the J call TRBJ2-7; D unclear. The CDR3 is made up of 11 amino acids. From germline, CDR1 is SNHLY and CDR2 FYNNEI. V lost 3 bases, J lost 6 bases, and 6 bases lay in between.

This clonotype was seen only a few times. V usage is TRBV4-1 and J usage is TRBJ2-5; TRBD2 matches 10 bases. Losses at the gene ends were 4 bases for V and 6 bases for J; bases not matched to a gene: 8. This CDR3 is built from 15 residues. Germline V lookup: CDR1 MGHRA, CDR2 YSYEKL. The CDR3 DNA is TGCGCCAGCAGCCTCGTCAGCGGGAGGGCGAAGACCCAGTACTTC. Protein: CASSLVSGRAKTQYF.

This clonotype has only a few counts. The chain joins TRBV27 to TRBJ1-4, with 9 bases fitting TRBD1. V shed 5 bases and J 7 bases; nucleotides not matched to a gene: 8. The CDR3 extends over 15 amino acids. The germline gives CDR1 MNHEY, CDR2 SMNVEV (reference sequence). In DNA form, the CDR3 reads TGTGCCAGCAGTCCAACCGGGACAGGGTTTGAAAAACTGTTTTTT. It translates to CASSPTGTGFEKLFF.

The V gene is TRBV29-1, the J gene TRBJ2-4; 12 positions match TRBD2. The length of the CDR3 is 14 residues. V shed 6 bases and J 7 bases; nucleotides not matched to a gene: 7. Germline V gene sequence: CDR1 SQVTM, CDR2 ANQGSEA. The CDR3 loop reads CSVLLAGGPNIQYF. The CDR3 coding sequence is TGCAGCGTCTTGCTAGCGGGAGGGCCGAACATTCAGTACTTC.

The J gene is TRBJ2-2, the V gene TRBV20-1; 8 bases align to TRBD1. After removal of 6 bases from V and 5 bases from J, the junction contained 11 bases not matched to a gene. Germline CDR1 DFQATT, CDR2 SNEGSKA (reference sequence). CDR3 size: 15 residues. CDR3 residues: CSANKDRAWTGELFF. In DNA form, the CDR3 reads TGCAGTGCGAACAAGGACAGGGCTTGGACCGGGGAGCTGTTTTTT.

This clonotype was seen only a few times. The genes are TRBV6-2 or TRBV6-3 and TRBJ2-5; 9 positions agree with TRBD2. The CDR3 consists of 15 residues. Per the germline V gene, CDR1 is MNHEY and CDR2 is SVGEGT. Trimming at V came to 6 bases and at J to 2 bases, leaving 7 bases not matched to a gene. In DNA, the CDR3 is TGTGCCAGCAGAACTGGACTAGCGAAACAAGAGACCCAGTACTTC. Protein sequence: CASRTGLAKQETQYF.

In its sample, this clonotype was seen once. The chain combines TRBV9 with TRBJ2-4, with 7 bases that match TRBD2. CDR1 and CDR2 (germline): SGDLS, YYNGEE. This CDR3 comprises 13 residues. Trimming removed 4 bases from V and 13 bases from J; junction bases left unmatched: 11. CDR3 DNA: TGTGCCAGCAGCCGGGGAGGGACCCTTGGCCAGTACTTC. Translating gives CASSRGGTLGQYF.